This TCR beta chain stems from a study of blood T cell repertoires in COVID-19. Study information: Samples taken during acute and convalescent COVID-19 were collected in the United States, Italy and Spain. PBMCs, B-cell-depleted T cells, or T cells provided the cDNA or gDNA that made up the material.

Original analysis: Estimation of nucleated cell counts was performed using reference gene primer amplification. Measured with immunoSEQ multiplex PCR; TCRdb has only the in-frame clones, and not every one. Clone size and V and J calls were adopted from that table, with D and trimming inferred from the DNA. The sample includes around 80,000 clones, about 87% seen only once; the top ten take 9.1%. The CDR3 totals 17 residues. From germline, CDR1 is MDHEN and CDR2 SYDVKM. J gave up 2 bases and V 3 bases, and 9 bases lay outside the gene matches. Sequenced input: peripheral blood. The J gene is TRBJ1-3, the V gene TRBV28; TRBD1 matches at 8 bases. This TCR was sampled from a human donor in a cohort sampled during active COVID-19. CDR3 sequence reads: CASSFPGQGFTGNTIYF. As DNA, the CDR3 is TGTGCCAGCAGTTTCCCCGGACAGGGTTTTACTGGAAACACCATATATTTT.